Below, 15 T cell receptor beta chains from the same sample are listed, as sequenced in a study of cytomegalovirus exposure and HLA in healthy donors. Both 60 Vbeta primers and 13 Jbeta primers went into the PCR. Profiling relied on immunoSEQ multiplex PCR, and the TCRdb table lists in-frame clones only, not all of them. The sample records 55,000 to 80,000 clones, approximately 83% being singletons. Input material: PBMCs. These receptors were taken from a female donor in good health and CMV-seronegative.

Of note for this clone: The junction differs from germline at one of its ends, possibly a read error. The rearrangement links TRBV19 to TRBJ2-3, with a possible D match to TRBD1 (5 bases). CDR3 length equals 14 residues. Germline lookup yields CDR1 LNHDA and CDR2 SQIVND (reference sequence). CDR3 sequence reads: CASNKAHSTGTQYF. The DNA of the CDR3 is TGTGCCAGTAATAAGGCCCACTCCACAGGTACGCAGTATTTT.

This clone was found once. The chain uses TRBV7-9 and TRBJ2-1, with D maybe TRBD2 (6 bases). CDR3 size: 16 residues. Trimming left V 7 bases short and J 0 bases short, with 16 bases between. Germline CDR1 reads SEHNR; CDR2 reads FQNEAQ (reference sequence). The CDR3 DNA is TGTGCCAGCATTCGGACTATCGGGAGCTCCTACAATGAGCAGTTCTTC. Translated: CASIRTIGSSYNEQFF.

The rearrangement links TRBV7-6 to TRBJ2-3; TRBD2 matches at 8 bases. In germline, CDR1 is SGHVS, CDR2 FNYEAQ. CDR3 length equals 17 residues. V lost 5 bases, J lost 5 bases, and 15 bases stayed unmatched. This CDR3 reads CASSSRLNPAGGDTQYF. DNA for the CDR3: TGTGCCAGCAGCAGCCGCCTGAATCCGGCGGGAGGAGATACGCAGTATTTT.

V usage is TRBV7-3 and J usage is TRBJ1-1, with no clear D. V was clipped by 2 bases and J by 3 bases, with 7 bases between them. Per the germline V gene, CDR1 is SGHTA and CDR2 is FQGTGA. CDR3 length: 13 residues. Here the CDR3 reads CASSLASHTEAFF. In nucleotides, the CDR3 is TGTGCCAGCAGCTTAGCGTCCCACACTGAAGCTTTCTTT.

V is TRBV5-6 and J is TRBJ2-3; 7 nucleotides match TRBD2. Germline CDR1 is SGHDT and CDR2 is YYEEEE. The length of the CDR3 is 15 residues. The V and J ends lost 4 bases and 5 bases, in that order; junction bases with no gene match: 10. For the CDR3, the DNA is TGTGCCAGCAGCCCTCCTCGGGGGGAGGGAGATACGCAGTATTTT. It encodes CASSPPRGEGDTQYF.

The chain employs TRBV7-9 and TRBJ1-3; TRBD1 is a possible D gene (5 bases). V dropped 4 bases and J dropped 0 bases, with 7 bases sitting between them. Germline CDR1 is SEHNR and CDR2 is FQNEAQ (reference sequence). The CDR3 has 14 residues. CDR3 coding DNA: TGTGCCAGCAGCTGGACACTCTCTGGAAACACCATATATTTT. Translation: CASSWTLSGNTIYF.

V is TRBV12-5 and J is TRBJ2-7, with a tentative D call TRBD1 (6 bases). The CDR3 sequence is 14 residues long. Germline V gene data show CDR1 as LGHNT and CDR2 as FRNRAP. The V gene lost 3 bases and the J gene lost 1 base, with 10 bases spanning the gap. The CDR3 nucleotides read TGTGCTAGTGGTTTCGACAGGACGTCCTACGAGCAGTACTTC. Its protein is CASGFDRTSYEQYF.

In regard to this clone: A read error may produce the germline difference seen at one junction end. The V gene is TRBV5-5, the J gene TRBJ1-3; D not resolved. The CDR3 extends over 14 amino acids. Germline-derived CDR1 and CDR2 are SGHKS and YYEKEE (reference sequence). The CDR3 here is CASSPRAPGDTIYF. CDR3 nucleotides: TGTGCCAGCAGCCCGAGGGCCCCTGGAGACACCATATATTTT.

This rearrangement joins TRBV7-2 to TRBJ2-3; 8 nucleotides match TRBD2. The junction had 5 bases not matched to a gene; V was cut back by 0 bases and J by 6 bases. The CDR3 extends over 15 amino acids. CDR1 is SGHTA and CDR2 is FQGNSA in the germline V gene. The CDR3: CASSLAGTRGDTQYF. CDR3 sequence (DNA): TGTGCCAGCAGCTTAGCCGGGACTAGGGGGGATACGCAGTATTTT. Based on the CDR3 plus reference TRBV7-2 and TRBJ2-3, the full variable domain is GAGVSQSPSNKVTEKGKDVELRCDPISGHTALYWYRQSLGQGLEFLIYFQGNSAPDKSGLPSDRFSAERTGGSVSTLTIQRTQQEDSAVYLCASSLAGTRGDTQYFGPGTRLTVL.

J is TRBJ2-5 and V is TRBV11-2; 9 nucleotides align to TRBD1. The length of the CDR3 is 16 residues. CDR1 SGHAT and CDR2 FQNNGV come from the germline V gene. Trimming at V came to 5 bases and at J to 2 bases, leaving 9 bases not matched to a gene. The CDR3 reads CASSVAGTGPQETQYF. DNA for the CDR3: TGTGCCAGCAGCGTTGCCGGGACAGGGCCGCAAGAGACCCAGTACTTC.

This clone was seen a few times. V and J are TRBV7-9 and TRBJ2-3, with D tentatively TRBD1 (6 bases). CDR3 size: 12 residues. Germline CDR1 SEHNR, CDR2 FQNEAQ (reference sequence). The V end was cut by 5 bases, the J end by 6 bases, with 9 bases between. As DNA, the CDR3 is TGTGCCAGCAGCCCGCAGGGGGATACGCAGTATTTT. This sequence encodes CASSPQGDTQYF.

V gene TRBV28 combines with J gene TRBJ1-2, with D tentatively TRBD1 (6 bases). The V end lost 0 bases, the J end lost 6 bases, and 8 bases lay between the germline ends. Germline V CDR1 and CDR2: MDHEN, SYDVKM. This CDR3 contains 13 residues. CDR3 in DNA: TGTGCCAGCAGTTTATGGGGGGCCAATGGCTACACCTTC. As protein: CASSLWGANGYTF.

The CDR3 DNA reads as TGTGCCAGCAGCTTAGTGACGGAGGAAAAACTGTTTTTT. Translation gives CASSLVTEEKLFF. This sequence joins TRBV7-2 and TRBJ1-4; D not resolved. This CDR3 region has 13 residues. Germline V gene data show CDR1 as SGHTA and CDR2 as FQGNSA. V was shortened by 1 base and J by 8 bases, with 8 bases between the two germline ends.

The chain is built from TRBV2 and TRBJ2-1; the match to TRBD1 covers 7 bases. Germline V gene sequence: CDR1 SNHLY, CDR2 FYNNEI. The length of the CDR3 is 15 residues. The trim removed 5 bases at V and 7 bases at J, leaving 11 bases unmatched. CDR3 coding DNA: TGTGCCAGCAGTAGGGAGACAGGGCCTAGGAATGAGCAGTTCTTC. Its protein is CASSRETGPRNEQFF. Complete variable domain (other parts from reference TRBV2 and TRBJ2-1): EPEVTQTPSHQVTQMGQEVILRCVPISNHLYFYWYRQILGQKVEFLVSFYNNEISEKSEIFDDQFSVERPDGSNFTLKIRSTKLEDSAMYFCASSRETGPRNEQFFGPGTRLTVL.

The chain joins TRBV7-8 to TRBJ2-3; D gene unclear. The CDR3 sequence is 12 residues long. V was shortened by 5 bases and J by 6 bases, with 9 bases between the two germline ends. Germline CDR1 SGHVS, CDR2 FQNEAQ. The CDR3: CASSRDEDTQYF. CDR3 nucleotide sequence: TGTGCCAGCAGCCGAGATGAGGATACGCAGTATTTT.